The 20 T cell receptor beta chains in this list originate from one sample, sequenced in a study of OX40 agonist ivuxolimab in advanced cancers. Some clones are missing from TCRdb's copy, which holds only in-frame ones; the method was immunoSEQ multiplex PCR. Altogether about 82,000 clones are present, 70% to 90% being singletons, with the ten largest covering just under 2%. The sequences come from CD4+ or CD8+ T cells sorted from blood, collected in a trial of the OX40 agonist ivuxolimab. The receptors stem from an adult with an advanced solid tumor such as melanoma, head and neck, liver or kidney cancer.

The chain employs TRBV7-3 and TRBJ2-1, with 8 bases fitting TRBD1. CDR1 and CDR2 from the germline V gene are SGHTA and FQGTGA. V shed 2 bases, J shed 6 bases, and the junction held 6 bases outside the gene matches. The CDR3 is 15 residues long. The CDR3 bases are TGTGCCAGCAGCTTACAGGGGGCGCAGGTCAATGAGCAGTTCTTC. This encodes CASSLQGAQVNEQFF.

This CDR3 reads CATSQGQGAFEAFF. CDR3 bases: TGTGCCACCAGCCAAGGACAGGGGGCCTTTGAAGCTTTCTTT. This chain connects TRBV15 to TRBJ1-1; the match to TRBD1 covers 11 bases. V gave up 5 bases and J gave up 7 bases; unmatched junction bases: 6. Germline lookup yields CDR1 LNHNV and CDR2 YYDKDF (reference sequence). CDR3 length: 14 amino acids.

The chain combines TRBV4-1 with TRBJ2-2; 12 bases align to TRBD2. The CDR3 is 16 residues long. Germline V gene data show CDR1 as MGHRA and CDR2 as YSYEKL. V gave up 6 bases and J gave up 4 bases; unmatched junction bases: 6. Here the CDR3 DNA reads TGCGCCAGCAGGCTAGCGGGAGGGCCTCCCACCGGGGAGCTGTTTTTT. Protein sequence: CASRLAGGPPTGELFF.

The chain is built from TRBV10-3 and TRBJ1-3; unclear D gene. CDR1 ENHRY and CDR2 SYGVKD come from the germline V gene. V was clipped by 5 bases and J by 2 bases, with 10 bases between them. The CDR3 has 14 residues. CDR3 nucleotide sequence: TGTGCCATCAGTTTGGACGGAGCTGGAAACACCATATATTTT. Translated, it gives CAISLDGAGNTIYF.

The chain uses TRBV6-5 and TRBJ1-1; the D is unclear. Trimming cost V 2 bases and J 1 base, with 8 bases left between them. The CDR3 is 14 amino acids. Germline V gene lookup returns CDR1 MNHEY and CDR2 SVGAGI. CDR3 sequence: CASSYRAGNTEAFF. CDR3 nucleotide sequence: TGTGCCAGCAGTTACAGAGCAGGGAACACTGAAGCTTTCTTT.

The V and J genes are TRBV27 and TRBJ1-1; no clear D. The CDR3 runs to 14 residues. Germline-derived CDR1 and CDR2 are MNHEY and SMNVEV (reference sequence). V lost 2 bases, J lost 5 bases, and 12 bases lay in between. The chain's CDR3 is CASSLRVTRTEAFF. The CDR3 nucleotides read TGTGCCAGCAGTTTAAGGGTAACCAGGACTGAAGCTTTCTTT.

The rearrangement joins TRBV2 to TRBJ2-5; perhaps TRBD2 as D (5 bases). Trimming left V 3 bases short and J 0 bases short, with 5 bases between. Germline V CDR1 and CDR2: SNHLY, FYNNEI. This CDR3 spans 13 amino acids. CDR3 nucleotide sequence: TGTGCCAGCAGTGAGCGGGACCAAGAGACCCAGTACTTC. This sequence encodes CASSERDQETQYF.

The V gene is TRBV5-1, the J gene TRBJ2-3; 10 positions agree with TRBD1. Germline V gene lookup returns CDR1 SGHRS and CDR2 YFSETQ. This CDR3 contains 19 residues. Trimming cost V 0 bases and J 2 bases; bases outside gene matches: 12. The CDR3 DNA sequence: TGCGCCAGCAGCTTGGGATCGGGGCCGGGACAGGGGAACACAGATACGCAGTATTTT. This gives the protein CASSLGSGPGQGNTDTQYF.

V is TRBV5-1 and J is TRBJ2-1; 11 bases are shared with TRBD2. J gave up 6 bases and V 4 bases, and 9 bases lay outside the gene matches. This CDR3 is built from 16 residues. CDR1 and CDR2 from the germline V gene are SGHRS and YFSETQ. The CDR3 nucleotides are TGCGCCAGCAGCCCCCAACTAGCGGGAGTAGTCAATGAGCAGTTCTTC. This translates into CASSPQLAGVVNEQFF.

This sequence joins TRBV10-3 and TRBJ2-5, with D perhaps being TRBD1 or TRBD2 (5 bases each). This CDR3 is built from 15 residues. V was trimmed by 3 bases and J by 5 bases, leaving 16 bases between them. CDR1 is ENHRY, CDR2 SYGVKD, per germline. CDR3 nucleotides: TGTGCCATCAGTGATGCTACGGGGCCCGGGGAGACCCAGTACTTC. This sequence encodes CAISDATGPGETQYF.

This clone appeared a single time. The chain recombines TRBV6-5 with TRBJ2-2, with a possible D match to TRBD1 (6 bases). Germline V gene sequence: CDR1 MNHEY, CDR2 SVGAGI. The ends were cut back, 4 bases at V and 1 base at J, with 13 bases in the middle. The length of the CDR3 is 16 residues. CDR3 sequence: CASSSVDRLNTGELFF. For the CDR3, the DNA is TGTGCCAGCAGTTCCGTGGACAGATTGAACACCGGGGAGCTGTTTTTT.

V and J are TRBV7-2 and TRBJ2-1; the match to TRBD1 covers 7 bases. CDR1 SGHTA and CDR2 FQGNSA come from the germline V gene. This CDR3 contains 15 residues. Trimming removed 5 bases from V and 2 bases from J; junction bases left unmatched: 6. CDR3 in amino acids: CASSNDRAPYNEQFF. The DNA of the CDR3 is TGTGCCAGCAGCAACGACAGGGCACCCTACAATGAGCAGTTCTTC.

The chain has TRBV15 and TRBJ2-7, with 8 nucleotides matching TRBD2. CDR1 and CDR2 (germline): LNHNV, YYDKDF (reference sequence). V lost 6 bases, J lost 3 bases, and 10 bases stayed unmatched. The CDR3 loop spans 15 amino acids. As DNA, the CDR3 is TGTGCCACCAGAGGGGAGTTAGCGGGGAGCTACGAGCAGTACTTC. This translates into CATRGELAGSYEQYF.

This chain joins TRBV5-1 and TRBJ2-1, with 7 bases matching TRBD1. Losses at the gene ends were 2 bases for V and 9 bases for J; bases not matched to a gene: 2. Germline CDR1 reads SGHRS; CDR2 reads YFSETQ. CDR3 length: 12 amino acids. DNA for the CDR3: TGCGCCAGCAGCTTAGACAGGGTTGAGCAGTTCTTC. Its translation: CASSLDRVEQFF.

V gene TRBV28 combines with J gene TRBJ2-1; D is unresolved. The CDR3 length is 13 residues. Deletions cut 8 bases from V and 0 bases from J, with 8 bases between. Looked up from germline, CDR1 is MDHEN and CDR2 is SYDVKM. The CDR3 loop reads CASRRSSYNEQFF. CDR3 sequence (DNA): TGTGCCAGCCGGCGGAGCTCCTACAATGAGCAGTTCTTC.

There are a few counts of this clone. V and J are TRBV30 and TRBJ1-2; D possibly corresponds to TRBD1 (5 bases). Trimming cost V 1 base and J 10 bases, with 13 bases left between them. This CDR3 has 12 amino acids. The germline V gene has CDR1 GTSNPN and CDR2 SVGIG (reference sequence). The CDR3 protein is CAWSEGDSPYTF. The CDR3 DNA reads TGTGCCTGGAGTGAGGGTGACAGTCCCTACACCTTC.

V gene TRBV5-1 combines with J gene TRBJ2-5; D is unclear. V lost 3 bases and J 1 base, leaving 16 bases between the germline ends. The germline V gene encodes CDR1 SGHRS and CDR2 YFSETQ. The CDR3 length is 16 residues. The CDR3 nucleotides are TGCGCCAGCAGCTCCAGAATCACAGCGATCCAAGAGACCCAGTACTTC. Translation gives CASSSRITAIQETQYF.

This clone was observed once. This rearrangement joins TRBV21-1 to TRBJ1-2; TRBD1, the table's D call, lacks a check against the DNA. TRBV21-1 corresponds to a pseudogene. The CDR3 loop spans 13 amino acids. The CDR3 loop is CASNGQTDYGYTF. CDR3 DNA: TGTGCCAGCAACGGACAAACGGACTATGGCTACACCTTC.

This chain uses TRBV18 with TRBJ1-1; D is unclear. From germline, CDR1 is KGHSH and CDR2 LQKENI. Trimming removed 1 base from V and 0 bases from J, with 9 bases in between. The CDR3 contains 15 residues. As DNA, the CDR3 is TGTGCCAGCTCACCACGGGTGGAGATGAACACTGAAGCTTTCTTT. The encoded protein is CASSPRVEMNTEAFF.

This chain uses TRBV30 with TRBJ2-1; D remains ambiguous. The CDR3 is 12 amino acids. Trimming cost V 1 base and J 9 bases, with 10 bases left between them. Germline CDR1 is GTSNPN and CDR2 is SVGIG (reference sequence). CDR3 protein: CAWSATVSEQFF. In DNA, the CDR3 is TGTGCCTGGAGTGCGACGGTTAGTGAGCAGTTCTTC.